These T cell receptor beta chains were read from a single sample in a study of blood T cell repertoires in COVID-19. Profiled with immunoSEQ multiplex PCR; TCRdb holds only in-frame clones, not every one. This table has 200,000 to 250,000 clones, over 75% appearing once. Sequenced sample: PBMCs or T cells enriched from blood (not recorded which). The receptors here all came from a young woman in a cohort exposed to, infected with or recovered from COVID-19 (not recorded which). CDR3s include the opening cysteine and the closing phenylalanine or tryptophan. A D gene is named only where the DNA matches it firmly. The listing skips clone size in some rows; elsewhere it reads once, few, many or a size class.

>NA|TRBD2|TRBV12-3/TRBV12-4|TRBJ2-7
CASSFAGGYEQYF
TGTGCCAGCAGTTTCGCGGGGGGCTACGAGCAGTACTTC
>NA|TRBD2|TRBV5-1|TRBJ2-1
CASSMGPSGGHEQFF
TGCGCCAGCAGCATGGGACCTAGCGGGGGGCATGAGCAGTTCTTC
>NA|TRBD2|TRBV5-1|TRBJ2-3
CASSLEGGRTDTQYF
TGCGCCAGCAGCTTGGAGGGCGGGAGAACAGATACGCAGTATTTT
>NA|NA|TRBV7-9|TRBJ1-4
CASSLPWESTNEKLFF
TGTGCCAGCAGCTTACCCTGGGAGTCAACTAATGAAAAACTGTTTTTT
>NA|TRBD2|TRBV5-5|TRBJ2-1
CASSPRVAGRENEQFF
TGTGCCAGCAGCCCCCGGGTAGCGGGACGAGAGAATGAGCAGTTCTTC
>few|TRBD2|TRBV28|TRBJ2-2
CASWNFVSGAGTGELFF
TGTGCCAGCTGGAATTTTGTGAGCGGGGCGGGGACCGGGGAGCTGTTTTTT
>NA|NA|TRBV6-5|TRBJ2-1
CASTAREVHEQFF
TGTGCCAGCACAGCCAGGGAGGTCCATGAGCAGTTCTTC
>NA|NA|TRBV10-3|TRBJ2-7
CAISGASAGEQYF
TGTGCCATCAGTGGCGCTAGTGCCGGCGAGCAGTACTTC
>NA|NA|TRBV5-1|TRBJ2-7
CASSLEVSYEQYF
TGCGCCAGCAGCTTGGAAGTCAGCTACGAGCAGTACTTC
>NA|NA|TRBV27|TRBJ2-5
CASSSREATQYF
TGTGCCAGCAGTTCTAGAGAGGCGACCCAGTACTTC
>NA|TRBD1|TRBV6-5|TRBJ1-6
CASNRDRGNSPLHF
TGTGCCAGCAACAGGGACAGGGGAAATTCACCCCTCCACTTT
>NA|NA|TRBV10-2|TRBJ1-4
CASSEPNRDIPRTTNEKLFF
TGCGCCAGCAGTGAGCCGAACCGGGACATACCCAGAACAACTAATGAAAAACTGTTTTTT
>NA|NA|TRBV6-5|TRBJ1-5
CASSQGGNQPQHF
TGTGCCAGCAGCCAGGGCGGCAATCAGCCCCAGCATTTT
>NA|TRBD1|TRBV5-1|TRBJ1-1
CASNKLTGADTEAFF
TGCGCCAGCAACAAATTGACAGGGGCAGACACTGAAGCTTTCTTT
>NA|TRBD2|TRBV6-1|TRBJ2-1
CASSEGLAANNEQFF
TGTGCCAGCAGTGAGGGACTAGCGGCAAACAATGAGCAGTTCTTC
>NA|NA|TRBV3-1/TRBV3-2|TRBJ1-4
CASSSRQLGNEKLFF
TGTGCCAGCAGCTCACGACAGCTCGGTAATGAAAAACTGTTTTTT
>NA|NA|TRBV7-8|TRBJ2-7
CASSLGGSGTYEQYF
TGTGCCAGCAGCTTAGGTGGGTCAGGGACCTACGAGCAGTACTTC
>NA|NA|TRBV7-3|TRBJ1-6
CASSLSGESYNSPLHF
TGTGCCAGCAGCTTATCCGGGGAGTCCTATAATTCACCCCTCCACTTT
>NA|NA|TRBV7-8|TRBJ1-2
CASSPRQKNLYGYTF
TGTGCCAGCAGCCCAAGACAGAAGAATCTTTATGGCTACACCTTC
>NA|TRBD1|TRBV4-1|TRBJ1-1
CASRQWDRWNTEAFF
TGCGCCAGCAGACAATGGGACAGGTGGAACACTGAAGCTTTCTTT
>NA|TRBD1|TRBV19|TRBJ1-2
CASSTRTGDNYGYTF
TGTGCCAGTAGTACCCGGACAGGAGATAACTATGGCTACACCTTC
>NA|NA|TRBV23-1|TRBJ1-1
CASSQRLANTEAFF
TGCGCCAGCAGTCAACGTTTGGCGAACACTGAAGCTTTCTTT
>NA|NA|TRBV27|TRBJ1-4
CASSRGSEKLFF
TGTGCCAGCAGTAGGGGTAGTGAAAAACTGTTTTTT
>NA|NA|TRBV29-1|TRBJ2-1
CSVEHTLRGGEQFF
TGCAGCGTTGAGCACACCCTTCGGGGTGGTGAGCAGTTCTTC
>NA|NA|TRBV6-2/TRBV6-3|TRBJ1-5
CASSSRQGGQPQHF
TGTGCCAGCAGTTCGCGACAAGGAGGTCAGCCCCAGCATTTT
>NA|NA|TRBV6-5|TRBJ1-6
CASRGRDSYNSPLHF
TGTGCCAGCAGGGGGAGGGACTCCTATAATTCACCCCTCCACTTT
>NA|NA|TRBV28|TRBJ1-5
CASGHFSQPQHF
TGTGCCAGCGGACACTTCTCTCAGCCCCAGCATTTT
>NA|NA|TRBV5-6|TRBJ2-7
CASSARIYEQYF
TGTGCCAGCAGCGCCAGGATCTACGAGCAGTACTTC
>once|NA|TRBV5-1|TRBJ1-1
CASSPGETEAFF
TGCGCCAGCAGCCCGGGGGAGACTGAAGCTTTCTTT
>NA|NA|TRBV15|TRBJ1-5
CATSRARTGNSNQPQHF
TGTGCCACCAGCAGAGCTCGTACAGGGAATAGCAATCAGCCCCAGCATTTT
>NA|TRBD2|TRBV27|TRBJ2-7
CASSLGLAGGGSYEQYF
TGTGCCAGCAGTTTGGGATTAGCGGGAGGTGGCTCCTACGAGCAGTACTTC
>NA|TRBD1|TRBV19|TRBJ2-3
CASRRQGVRTDTQYF
TGTGCCAGTAGGAGACAGGGGGTGAGGACAGATACGCAGTATTTT
>few|TRBD1|TRBV27|TRBJ2-5
CASSPLPGQGAQETQYF
TGTGCCAGCAGTCCTCTTCCGGGACAGGGGGCGCAGGAGACCCAGTACTTC
>NA|TRBD1|TRBV5-5|TRBJ2-5
CASSFVGQSQETQYF
TGTGCCAGCAGCTTTGTGGGACAGTCTCAAGAGACCCAGTACTTC
>NA|NA|TRBV6-5|TRBJ2-2
CASRLAGWIAGELFF
TGTGCCAGCAGGCTGGCAGGGTGGATCGCCGGGGAGCTGTTTTTT
>NA|NA|TRBV28|TRBJ1-2
CASSLGQLNYGYTF
TGTGCCAGCAGTTTGGGACAACTAAACTATGGCTACACCTTC
>NA|TRBD2|TRBV5-1|TRBJ2-2
CASSLTSGGNTGELFF
TGCGCCAGCAGCTTGACTAGCGGGGGGAACACCGGGGAGCTGTTTTTT
>NA|NA|TRBV27|TRBJ2-7
CASSIWPVNEQYF
TGTGCCAGCAGTATCTGGCCAGTGAACGAGCAGTACTTC
>NA|NA|TRBV11-3|TRBJ2-7
CASSPPPLTKASYEQYF
TGTGCCAGCAGCCCACCCCCTCTGACTAAGGCCTCCTACGAGCAGTACTTC
>NA|NA|TRBV7-7|TRBJ1-3
CASSLAGTGSTIYF
TGTGCTAGCAGCTTAGCGGGGACCGGGAGCACCATATATTTT